The clone carrying this T cell receptor beta chain was picked up a small number of times. Time point indicated: baseline pretreatment blood. The treatment is: 15 Gy SBRT to primary tumor, nephrectomy 4 weeks later. Blood was sampled at baseline, 2 weeks and 4 weeks after SBRT. These data come from a study of radiation and T cells in renal cell carcinoma. Turning to the study itself: Nephrectomy followed 15 Gy stereotactic body radiation by 4 weeks.

The repertoire was sequenced with immunoSEQ multiplex PCR; TCRdb's copy has only in-frame clones and lacks some. The sample has some 100,000 clones, over 65% seen once. The V gene's germline CDR1 is SNHLY and CDR2 FYNNEI. The CDR3 totals 15 residues. The V end was cut by 7 bases, the J end by 0 bases, with 15 bases between. The sequence derives from a man aged 55 to 70 with renal cell carcinoma. This chain uses TRBV2 with TRBJ1-1; D not resolved. The sequencing here drew on blood, taken from a patient whose treatment included radiotherapy and nephrectomy. The CDR3 loop is CASNSRQTLNTEAFF. CDR3 bases: TGTGCCAGCAACTCTAGACAAACCCTGAACACTGAAGCTTTCTTT.